This TCR beta chain was recovered during a study of T cell repertoires in cytomegalovirus infection (dated by TCRdb to the late 2010s). Background for the entire study: The peptide stimulations were aimed at well-studied HLA-B-restricted epitopes as well as recently identified HLA-C-restricted CMV epitopes, whose presentation resists viral immunomodulation. The HLA type of each donor mattered for the analysis, because public TCR beta signatures pointed to carriage of CMV infection along with the matching HLA type. What the research found in general, with its limitations: In both this cohort and an independent cohort of several hundred donors, the cumulative frequency of public TCR beta family members distinguished carriers of CMV infection plus the relevant HLA type. In the ex vivo response, HLA-C-restricted CMV-specific TCR beta clonotypes were dominant, and in two of eight donors the single most frequent clonotype came from this HLA-C-restricted group.

Measured from the cysteine to the phenylalanine, the CDR3 is 15 residues long. The DNA shown is the 45-base CDR3, in frame from base 1. V is cut by 0 bases and J by 0 bases, and the space between the germline ends is 8 bases. CDR1 is given as LGHNA and CDR2 as YSLEER, both from the germline V gene. Read against the paper, the sample's treatment or condition label means: in vitro stimulation with specific CMV peptide epitopes to enrich CMV-specific T cells. In the case of this clonotype: No antigen is known for it. No qualities accompany the bases; no much larger clone lies one base away.

The sample was run on an Illumina HiSeq 1500. The public reads were quality trimmed at Q25 with fastp and then assembled into clones with MiXCR by TCRdb, keeping productive beta chains. Each CDR3 protein gets just one entry, which takes the most common genes and DNA from the rows behind it. This sample gives roughly 860,000 distinct CDR3 sequences in total; approximately 32% of them show up just once. The ten largest clones take up about an eighth of the sample. The sequencing here drew on cultured CD8+ T cells from PBMCs, taken from culture after CMV antigen stimulation. The sequence is built from TRBV4-3 and TRBJ1-1, with no confidently assigned D gene. This receptor was identified in a human donor in good health (CMV status not recorded). Some clones in this sample may be carry-over from other donors' samples. The CDR3 reads CASSQEKTLNTEAFF. Here is the DNA: TGCGCCAGCAGCCAAGAAAAGACACTGAACACTGAAGCTTTCTTT.